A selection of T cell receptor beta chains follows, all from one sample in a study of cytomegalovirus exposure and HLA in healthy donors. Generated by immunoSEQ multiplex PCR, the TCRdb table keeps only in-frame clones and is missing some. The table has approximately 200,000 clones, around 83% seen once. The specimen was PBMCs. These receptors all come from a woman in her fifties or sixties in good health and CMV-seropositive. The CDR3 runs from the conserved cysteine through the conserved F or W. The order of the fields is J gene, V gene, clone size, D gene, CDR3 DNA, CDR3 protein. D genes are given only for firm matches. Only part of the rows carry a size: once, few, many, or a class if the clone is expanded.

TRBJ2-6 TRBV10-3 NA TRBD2 TGTGCCATCAGAGGACTAGCGGAGGTCTCTGGGGCCAACGGCCTGACTTTC CAIRGLAEVSGANGLTF
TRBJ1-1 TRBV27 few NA TGTGCCAGCTGCCGGAGGGATAGGGGGGGGCCGGCTTTCTTT CASCRRDRGGPAFF
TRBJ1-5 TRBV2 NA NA TGTGCCAGCAGTCAACAGGGACTAAGACAGCCCCAGCATTTT CASSQQGLRQPQHF
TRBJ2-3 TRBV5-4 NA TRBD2 TGTGCCAGCAGCTTGAAACTAGCGACCACAGATACGCAGTATTTT CASSLKLATTDTQYF
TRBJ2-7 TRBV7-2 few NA TGTGCCAGCAGCTTAGGGCCCGGGGGGACCCAGGGGCCTGGCTACGAGCAGTACTTC CASSLGPGGTQGPGYEQYF
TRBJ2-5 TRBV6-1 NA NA TGTGCCAGCAGTGAATCCTCAGGGGCAGGGGGGGAGACCCAGTACTTC CASSESSGAGGETQYF
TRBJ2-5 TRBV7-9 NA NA TGTGCCAGCAGCTTAGGCAGTCAAGAGACCCAGTACTTC CASSLGSQETQYF
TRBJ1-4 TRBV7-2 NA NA TGTGCCAGCAGCTTAGCGGCGGGGAGCAATGAAAAACTGTTTTTT CASSLAAGSNEKLFF
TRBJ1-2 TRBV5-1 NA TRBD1 TGCGCCAGCAGCCCAGTGAGGGGACAGGGCCATGGCTACACCTTC CASSPVRGQGHGYTF
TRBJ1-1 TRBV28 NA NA TGTGCCAGCAGTCCAGCCTTGGGCACCTCCGATACTGAAGCTTTCTTT CASSPALGTSDTEAFF
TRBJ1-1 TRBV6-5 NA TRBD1 TGTGCCAGCAGTTACGACCCGGGACAGGTCGTCACTGAAGCTTTCTTT CASSYDPGQVVTEAFF
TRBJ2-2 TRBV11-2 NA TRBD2 TGTGCCAGCAGCTTAGGGTACGGACTAGCTGGGACCGGGGAGCTGTTTTTT CASSLGYGLAGTGELFF
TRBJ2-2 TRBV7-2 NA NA TGTGCCAGCGTCAGGGATGAAAACGCGAACACCGGGGAGCTGTTTTTT CASVRDENANTGELFF
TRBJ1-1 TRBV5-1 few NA TGCGCCAGCAGTGGGCAGGGGAATCCTGAAGCTTTCTTT CASSGQGNPEAFF
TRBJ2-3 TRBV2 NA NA TGTGCCAGCAGCAGAGAGGGTACGCAGTATTTT CASSREGTQYF
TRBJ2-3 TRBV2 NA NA TGTGCCAGCAGGGACTTGTGGACCACAAATACGCAGTATTTT CASRDLWTTNTQYF
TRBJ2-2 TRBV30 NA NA TGTGCCTGGAGTATTCAGAACACCGGGGAGCTGTTTTTT CAWSIQNTGELFF
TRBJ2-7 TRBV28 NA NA TGTGCCAGCAACGGCAGGGGCCACGAGCAGTACTTC CASNGRGHEQYF
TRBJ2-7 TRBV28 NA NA TGTGCCAGCAGTTTTTCCCCCGGGAGTTACGAGCAGTACTTC CASSFSPGSYEQYF
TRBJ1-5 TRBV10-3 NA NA TGTGCCATCAGTGAGGACAGTAATCAGCCCCAGCATTTT CAISEDSNQPQHF
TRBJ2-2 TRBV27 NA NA TGTGCCAGCAGATACGGAGTTTCGAACACCGGGGAGCTGTTTTTT CASRYGVSNTGELFF
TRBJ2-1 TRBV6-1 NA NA TGTGCCAGCACTAAAGCCAACCGGGAGTTCTTC CASTKANREFF
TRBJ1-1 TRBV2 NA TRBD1 TGTGCCAGCCTACAGGGGGTGAACACTGAAGCTTTCTTT CASLQGVNTEAFF
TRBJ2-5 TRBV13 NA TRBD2 TGTGCCAGCAGCCGGCTAGCGGGGCAGACCCAGTACTTC CASSRLAGQTQYF
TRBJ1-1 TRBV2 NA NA TGTGCCAGCAGTCTGGACAGAAACACTGGAGCTTTCTTT CASSLDRNTGAFF
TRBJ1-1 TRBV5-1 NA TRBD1 TGCGCCAGCAGTTATTACAGGGGCAGGGACGCTGAAGCTTTCTTT CASSYYRGRDAEAFF
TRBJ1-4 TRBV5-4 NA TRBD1 TGTGCCAGCACCCCTCGACAGGGGGCAGGGAATGAAAAACTGTTTTTT CASTPRQGAGNEKLFF